The 14 T cell receptor beta chains reported below all come from one sample, sequenced in a study of blood T cell repertoires in COVID-19. Only in-frame clones appear in the TCRdb table, and some are missing; sequencing was by immunoSEQ multiplex PCR. Among under 20,000 clones listed, over 80% were seen once. The sequenced sample was peripheral blood. Receptors were obtained from a human donor in a cohort sampled during active COVID-19. The donor label of this sample is uncertain.

The chain recombines TRBV5-1 with TRBJ2-7, with D maybe TRBD1 (6 bases). Trimming left V 0 bases short and J 6 bases short, with 10 bases between. The germline CDR1 and CDR2 sequences are SGHRS and YFSETQ. CDR3 length: 13 amino acids. CDR3 nucleotides: TGCGCCAGCAGCTTGGACAGGGCGGGCGAGCAGTACTTC. Translating it yields CASSLDRAGEQYF.

The chain couples TRBV2 to TRBJ1-5; D is possibly TRBD1 (6 bases). The germline V gene encodes CDR1 SNHLY and CDR2 FYNNEI. The CDR3 has 15 residues. The V end was cut by 3 bases, the J end by 0 bases, with 9 bases between. The CDR3 region is CASSESRGSNQPQHF. The CDR3 nucleotides read TGTGCCAGCAGTGAGTCCAGGGGTAGCAATCAGCCCCAGCATTTT.

The genes are TRBV11-2 and TRBJ2-1, with D perhaps TRBD2 (7 bases). This CDR3 contains 12 residues. Germline-derived CDR1 and CDR2 are SGHAT and FQNNGV. The V end lost 5 bases, the J end lost 10 bases, and 12 bases lay between the germline ends. In nucleotides, the CDR3 is TGTGCCAGCAGCAACGGGGGGCTCGAGCAGTTCTTC. Encoded protein: CASSNGGLEQFF.

The chain has TRBV7-9 and TRBJ2-5; 8 nucleotides line up with TRBD2. The J segment lost 3 bases and the V segment lost 3 bases, leaving 3 bases of the junction unmatched. The CDR3 contains 14 residues. Germline assignment: CDR1 SEHNR and CDR2 FQNEAQ (reference sequence). The CDR3 coding sequence is TGTGCCAGCAGCTTTAGCGGGAAGAAAGAGACCCAGTACTTC. This sequence encodes CASSFSGKKETQYF.

The J gene is TRBJ1-2, the V gene TRBV28; 7 bases map to TRBD1. With V trimmed by 5 bases and J by 5 bases, 11 bases remained unmatched. CDR3 length: 15 residues. The germline V gene encodes CDR1 MDHEN and CDR2 SYDVKM. The CDR3 reads CASSPFRGTVYGYTF. The CDR3 nucleotides read TGTGCCAGCAGTCCTTTCAGGGGGACGGTGTATGGCTACACCTTC.

This clone was counted a few times. The chain employs TRBV19 and TRBJ2-1; tentatively, D is TRBD2 (6 bases). The germline CDR1 and CDR2 sequences are LNHDA and SQIVND (reference sequence). The CDR3 spans 16 residues. V gave up 1 base and J gave up 0 bases, with 10 bases separating them. The CDR3 loop is CASSIGLESSYNEQFF. CDR3 nucleotide sequence: TGTGCCAGTAGTATAGGACTAGAAAGCTCCTACAATGAGCAGTTCTTC.

V gene TRBV5-1 combines with J gene TRBJ2-6; a possible D gene is TRBD1 (5 bases). With 0 bases removed from V and 0 bases from J, the gap between germline ends came to 7 bases. The CDR3 is made up of 16 amino acids. Germline V gene sequence: CDR1 SGHRS, CDR2 YFSETQ. CDR3 amino acids: CASSLGQFSGANVLTF. DNA of the CDR3: TGCGCCAGCAGCTTGGGACAGTTCTCTGGGGCCAACGTCCTGACTTTC.

The chain links TRBV5-4 to TRBJ2-5, with 9 bases lining up with TRBD1. J gave up 5 bases and V 4 bases, and 9 bases lay outside the gene matches. From germline, CDR1 is SGHNT and CDR2 YYREEE (reference sequence). The CDR3 spans 15 residues. The CDR3 DNA is TGTGCCAGCAGCCAAGGACAGGGGCGGGATGAGACCCAGTACTTC. Translated: CASSQGQGRDETQYF.

CDR3 protein: CASSRTAGVNEQYF. In DNA, the CDR3 is TGTGCCAGTAGCCGAACGGCGGGAGTAAACGAGCAGTACTTC. The chain uses TRBV19 and TRBJ2-7; TRBD2 matches 7 bases. Germline V lookup: CDR1 LNHDA, CDR2 SQIVND (reference sequence). The CDR3 consists of 14 residues. J lost 5 bases, V lost 6 bases, and 10 bases had no gene match. Full variable domain (missing parts from reference TRBV19 and TRBJ2-7): DGGITQSPKYLFRKEGQNVTLSCEQNLNHDAMYWYRQDPGQGLRLIYYSQIVNDFQKGDIAEGYSVSREKKESFPLTVTSAQKNPTAFYLCASSRTAGVNEQYFGPGTRLTVT.

This chain links TRBV7-8 with TRBJ2-7, with 9 bases identical to TRBD2. There are 15 residues in the CDR3. Germline-derived CDR1 and CDR2 are SGHVS and FQNEAQ. Trimming at V came to 3 bases and at J to 7 bases, leaving 10 bases not matched to a gene. CDR3 sequence reads: CASSFKAGGLEEQYF. Here the CDR3 DNA reads TGTGCCAGCAGCTTTAAAGCGGGGGGACTTGAGGAGCAGTACTTC.

V and J are TRBV12-3 or TRBV12-4 and TRBJ1-2; a possible D gene is TRBD1 (5 bases). V was shortened by 3 bases and J by 3 bases, with 8 bases between the two germline ends. This CDR3 has 13 residues. CDR3 nucleotides: TGTGCCAGCAGTTTGGGAGGGGACTATGGCTACACCTTC. It encodes CASSLGGDYGYTF.

This chain joins TRBV4-2 and TRBJ1-3; tentatively, D is TRBD1 (5 bases). Trimming took off 2 bases at V and 0 bases at J, with 14 bases between the two ends. The germline gives CDR1 LGHNA, CDR2 YNFKEQ. The CDR3 spans 17 residues. The CDR3 DNA is TGTGCCAGCAGCCAAAGCCCCGACAGATTCTCTGGAAACACCATATATTTT. Translated, it gives CASSQSPDRFSGNTIYF.

This clone has only a few counts. The chain carries TRBV13 and TRBJ1-2; D remains unclear. The germline V gene encodes CDR1 PRHDT and CDR2 FYEKMQ (reference sequence). V was cut by 3 bases and J by 7 bases, with 6 bases left in between. The CDR3 extends over 11 amino acids. The CDR3 loop reads CASSFRSGYTF. In DNA form, the CDR3 reads TGTGCCAGCAGCTTTCGGAGTGGCTACACCTTC.

The chain combines TRBV6-1 with TRBJ1-2, with D perhaps TRBD1 (5 bases). Trimming stripped 3 bases from V and 8 bases from J, with 10 bases between. The germline CDR1 and CDR2 sequences are MNHNS and SASEGT. This CDR3 contains 12 residues. The DNA for the CDR3 is TGTGCCAGCAGTGACAGGGTCTACGGCTACACCTTC. Protein product: CASSDRVYGYTF.